The next 17 T cell receptor beta chains were all read from a single sample in a study of blood T cell repertoires in COVID-19. Generated by immunoSEQ multiplex PCR, the TCRdb table keeps only in-frame clones and is missing some. Of 250,000 to 350,000 clones in the sample, roughly 88% are singletons; the top ten hold 5.5% to 8.5%. Specimen: peripheral blood. The receptor set was obtained from a young woman who had recovered from COVID-19.

V gene TRBV29-1 combines with J gene TRBJ2-7, with 7 bases matching TRBD1. This CDR3 region has 13 residues. Trimming removed 5 bases from V and 7 bases from J; junction bases left unmatched: 11. Looked up from germline, CDR1 is SQVTM and CDR2 is ANQGSEA. CDR3 coding DNA: TGCAGCGTTTCCCCAACAGGGGTCGGGGAGCAGTACTTC. Amino acids: CSVSPTGVGEQYF.

The V and J genes are TRBV27 and TRBJ1-1; tentatively, D is TRBD1 (6 bases). Germline-derived CDR1 and CDR2 are MNHEY and SMNVEV (reference sequence). CDR3 length equals 15 residues. V was clipped by 7 bases and J by 1 base, with 16 bases between them. Here the CDR3 DNA reads TGTGCCAGCACCTTAAGCTCGACAGGGAACACTGAAGCTTTCTTT. Its protein is CASTLSSTGNTEAFF.

The CDR3 loop reads CASSLGRDSLTNYGYTF. In DNA form, the CDR3 reads TGTGCCAGCAGCTTAGGCAGGGACAGTTTAACTAACTATGGCTACACCTTC. The chain combines TRBV7-8 with TRBJ1-2, with 7 bases that match TRBD1. The CDR3 totals 17 residues. The ends lost 1 base at V and 0 bases at J; junction bases unmatched: 8. Germline V gene lookup returns CDR1 SGHVS and CDR2 FQNEAQ.

The rearrangement uses TRBV28 and TRBJ2-7; D uncertain. Germline assignment: CDR1 MDHEN and CDR2 SYDVKM. There are 15 residues in the CDR3. With 7 bases removed from V and 2 bases from J, the gap between germline ends came to 18 bases. The CDR3 DNA reads as TGTGCCAGCACCCCCACCCCACAGAATACCTACGAGCAGTACTTC. Amino acids: CASTPTPQNTYEQYF.

The chain carries TRBV3-1 (or the pseudogene TRBV3-2) and TRBJ1-3; TRBD1 matches 9 bases. The CDR3 contains 15 residues. The ends lost 2 bases at V and 4 bases at J; junction bases unmatched: 3. The V gene's germline CDR1 is LGHDT and CDR2 YNNKEL (reference sequence). CDR3 sequence reads: CASSQNRGLGNTIYF. Written as DNA, the CDR3 is TGTGCCAGCAGCCAAAACAGGGGGCTCGGAAACACCATATATTTT.

The CDR3 DNA is TGTGCCAGCTCACCCCGACATCTGAACTCTGGAAACACCATATATTTT. Translating gives CASSPRHLNSGNTIYF. This chain links TRBV18 with TRBJ1-3, with D hard to call. V lost 3 bases and J lost 0, with 12 bases in between. The germline gives CDR1 KGHSH, CDR2 LQKENI. The CDR3 has 16 amino acids.

This clone has just a few counts. J is TRBJ1-6 and V is TRBV27, with 7 nucleotides matching TRBD1. This CDR3 spans 15 amino acids. V shed 4 bases and J 6 bases; nucleotides not matched to a gene: 6. Germline V CDR1 and CDR2: MNHEY, SMNVEV (reference sequence). This CDR3 reads CASSSQRQGNSPLHF. The DNA of the CDR3 is TGTGCCAGCAGTTCCCAGAGACAGGGTAATTCACCCCTCCACTTT.

CDR3 sequence reads: CASSFSPSGGRETQYF. CDR3 DNA: TGTGCCAGCAGTTTTTCCCCCAGCGGGGGGCGAGAGACCCAGTACTTC. The chain is built from TRBV5-4 and TRBJ2-5; 9 bases fit TRBD2. Trimming removed 5 bases from V and 4 bases from J; junction bases left unmatched: 12. This CDR3 has 16 residues. The V gene's germline CDR1 is SGHNT and CDR2 YYREEE (reference sequence).

The V and J genes are TRBV7-6 and TRBJ1-1, with D tentatively TRBD1 (6 bases). The V gene lost 1 base and the J gene lost 7 bases, with 10 bases spanning the gap. The CDR3 totals 13 residues. The germline gives CDR1 SGHVS, CDR2 FNYEAQ. Here the CDR3 reads CASSLGGGYEAFF. As DNA, the CDR3 is TGTGCCAGCAGCTTAGGAGGGGGATATGAAGCTTTCTTT.

The chain employs TRBV28 and TRBJ1-2; 7 bases align to TRBD1. The germline CDR1 and CDR2 sequences are MDHEN and SYDVKM. The V gene end was trimmed by 6 bases and the J gene end by 8 bases; junction bases not matched to a gene: 18. The CDR3 extends over 16 amino acids. The CDR3 sequence is CASSQPDRELFGGYTF. In DNA form, the CDR3 reads TGTGCCAGCAGCCAACCTGACAGGGAGTTATTCGGAGGCTACACCTTC.

V is TRBV11-3 and J is TRBJ2-1, with D possibly being TRBD1 (6 bases). This CDR3 spans 17 amino acids. Looked up from germline, CDR1 is SGHNT and CDR2 is YENEEA. V was shortened by 0 bases and J by 0 bases, with 12 bases between the two germline ends. Written as DNA, the CDR3 is TGTGCCAGCAGCTTAGATACAGGGAGCCGCTCCTACAATGAGCAGTTCTTC. It translates to CASSLDTGSRSYNEQFF.

The rearrangement uses TRBV4-1 and TRBJ2-5; 14 nucleotides align to TRBD2. Germline CDR1 reads MGHRA; CDR2 reads YSYEKL. The CDR3 covers 16 residues. The V gene end was trimmed by 4 bases and the J gene end by 5 bases; junction bases not matched to a gene: 6. In DNA form, the CDR3 reads TGCGCCAGCAGCCCCCAGACTAGCGGGGGGGCGGAGACCCAGTACTTC. Amino acids: CASSPQTSGGAETQYF.

The genes are TRBV7-2 and TRBJ2-1, with TRBD2 identical over 7 bases. V shed 2 bases, J shed 5 bases, and the junction held 9 bases outside the gene matches. Germline V gene data show CDR1 as SGHTA and CDR2 as FQGNSA. The CDR3 has 16 amino acids. The CDR3 region has the DNA TGTGCCAGCAGCTTATATTCGGGGGGATACAACAATGAGCAGTTCTTC. Residues: CASSLYSGGYNNEQFF.

The table lists this clone with a few counts. The chain employs TRBV6-4 and TRBJ1-1; 9 bases match TRBD1. V gave up 6 bases and J gave up 4 bases; unmatched junction bases: 9. The CDR3 runs 15 residues. CDR1 and CDR2 (germline): MRHNA, SNTAGT. The CDR3 loop reads CASSLSPDRGTEAFF. In DNA form, the CDR3 reads TGTGCCAGCAGCCTATCGCCGGACAGGGGCACTGAAGCTTTCTTT.

The rearrangement joins TRBV27 to TRBJ2-7, with 10 bases matching TRBD1. With V trimmed by 5 bases and J by 5 bases, 6 bases remained unmatched. This CDR3 comprises 14 residues. Germline CDR1 reads MNHEY; CDR2 reads SMNVEV (reference sequence). This chain's CDR3 is CASSTDRGQNEQYF. CDR3 nucleotides: TGTGCCAGCAGTACCGACAGGGGGCAAAACGAGCAGTACTTC.

The chain recombines TRBV23-1 with TRBJ1-2; D is ambiguous. TRBV23-1 is annotated as an ORF whose role is uncertain. Trimming shortened V by 6 bases and J by 6 bases, and 17 bases separated the two germline ends. CDR3 size: 14 residues. The CDR3 nucleotides are TGCGCCAGCAGAGAGAACCGGAGCCAAAATGGCTACACCTTC. Its translation: CASRENRSQNGYTF.

The chain recombines TRBV3-1 (or the pseudogene TRBV3-2) with TRBJ2-3; the D is unclear. The V gene lost 0 bases and the J gene lost 5 bases, with 9 bases spanning the gap. The germline V gene has CDR1 LGHDT and CDR2 YNNKEL (reference sequence). The CDR3 runs 14 residues. The CDR3 sequence is CASSQDTRGDTQYF. DNA of the CDR3: TGTGCCAGCAGCCAAGACACTCGAGGAGATACGCAGTATTTT.